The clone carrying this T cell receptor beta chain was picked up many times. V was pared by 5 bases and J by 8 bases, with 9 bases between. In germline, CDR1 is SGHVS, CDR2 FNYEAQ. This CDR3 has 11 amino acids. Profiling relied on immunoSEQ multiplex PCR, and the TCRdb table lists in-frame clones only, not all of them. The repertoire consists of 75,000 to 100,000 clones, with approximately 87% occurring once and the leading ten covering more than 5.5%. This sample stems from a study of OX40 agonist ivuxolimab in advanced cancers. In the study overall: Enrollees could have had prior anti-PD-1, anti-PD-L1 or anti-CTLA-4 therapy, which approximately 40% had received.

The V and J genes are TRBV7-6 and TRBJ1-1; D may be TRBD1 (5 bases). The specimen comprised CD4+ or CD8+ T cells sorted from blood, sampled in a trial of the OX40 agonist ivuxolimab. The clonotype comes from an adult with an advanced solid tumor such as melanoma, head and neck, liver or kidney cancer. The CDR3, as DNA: TGTGCCAGCAGCCGGGGACCGGAAGCTTTCTTT. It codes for CASSRGPEAFF.